This is a list of T cell receptor beta chains from one sample in a study of T-cell memory formation after mild COVID-19. From the 5' RACE reads, TCRdb called clonotypes with MiXCR, one entry per CDR3 protein. The data contain hundreds of thousands of distinct CDR3 sequences, approximately 15% of them seen just once; the ten biggest clones take up 2.1%. Sample: PBMCs or a T cell subset sorted from them (not recorded which). Receptors were obtained from an adult woman who had mild COVID-19 (a few samples of this study predate the infection). Cell type and time point are not known. Each CDR3 is given with its conserved first and last residue. D genes are given only for firm matches. Only some rows state a clone size, as once, few, many or a class for expanded clones.

J gene: TRBJ2-1
clone size: many
D gene: .
V gene: TRBV5-1
CDR3 DNA: TGCGCCAGCAGCTTGATAGATGAGCAGTTCTTC
CDR3 protein: CASSLIDEQFF

J gene: TRBJ1-1
clone size: few
D gene: .
V gene: TRBV12-3/TRBV12-4
CDR3 DNA: TGTGCCAGCAGCAACGGGGGGGCGTTGAACACTGAAGCTTTCTTT
CDR3 protein: CASSNGGALNTEAFF

J gene: TRBJ1-1
clone size: .
D gene: .
V gene: TRBV14
CDR3 DNA: TGTGCCAGCAGCCAAGATGTTTGGTCCCGCACTGAAGCTTTCTTT
CDR3 protein: CASSQDVWSRTEAFF

J gene: TRBJ2-3
clone size: .
D gene: .
V gene: TRBV29-1
CDR3 DNA: TGCAGCGTTGTCGGCAGCTACACAGATACGCAGTATTTT
CDR3 protein: CSVVGSYTDTQYF

J gene: TRBJ1-1
clone size: .
D gene: .
V gene: TRBV7-9
CDR3 DNA: TGTGCCAGCAGCCCCCCCTTGGGGGGCATCGGCACTGAAGCTTTCTTT
CDR3 protein: CASSPPLGGIGTEAFF

J gene: TRBJ2-7
clone size: few
D gene: .
V gene: TRBV2
CDR3 DNA: TGTGCCAGCAGTGTGTCTAGCAGGTTCAACGAGCAGTACTTC
CDR3 protein: CASSVSSRFNEQYF

J gene: TRBJ1-1
clone size: few
D gene: .
V gene: TRBV4-1
CDR3 DNA: TGCGCCAGCAGCATCCGACAGCCGAACACTGAAGCTTTCTTT
CDR3 protein: CASSIRQPNTEAFF

J gene: TRBJ2-7
clone size: few
D gene: .
V gene: TRBV5-1
CDR3 DNA: TGCGCCAGCAGCTTGGGAGGGGTGGCCTACGAGCAGTACTTC
CDR3 protein: CASSLGGVAYEQYF

J gene: TRBJ2-2
clone size: few
D gene: TRBD1
V gene: TRBV29-1
CDR3 DNA: TGCAGCGTAGAGGGACAGGGGCACGGGGAGCTGTTTTTT
CDR3 protein: CSVEGQGHGELFF

J gene: TRBJ1-2
clone size: .
D gene: .
V gene: TRBV5-1
CDR3 DNA: TGCGCCAGCAGCCCGGAGAGAACAGGAGGCTATGGCTACACCTTC
CDR3 protein: CASSPERTGGYGYTF

J gene: TRBJ2-2
clone size: few
D gene: TRBD2
V gene: TRBV6-2/TRBV6-3
CDR3 DNA: TGTGCCAGCAGACCTAGCGGGAACACCGGGGAGCTGTTTTTT
CDR3 protein: CASRPSGNTGELFF

J gene: TRBJ2-5
clone size: few
D gene: .
V gene: TRBV6-6
CDR3 DNA: TGTGCCAGCAGTTACTTAAAAGAGACCCAGTACTTC
CDR3 protein: CASSYLKETQYF

J gene: TRBJ2-3
clone size: .
D gene: .
V gene: TRBV7-8
CDR3 DNA: TGTGCCAGCAGCTTAGCGCCAAGCGGATGGTCAGATACGCAGTATTTT
CDR3 protein: CASSLAPSGWSDTQYF

J gene: TRBJ2-1
clone size: few
D gene: .
V gene: TRBV3-1
CDR3 DNA: TGTGCCAGCAGCCAAGTAGCTACTGAGCAGTTCTTC
CDR3 protein: CASSQVATEQFF

J gene: TRBJ2-7
clone size: .
D gene: .
V gene: TRBV7-2
CDR3 DNA: TGTGCCAGCAGCTTAGTGACAGCCTCCTACGAGCAGTACTTC
CDR3 protein: CASSLVTASYEQYF

J gene: TRBJ1-1
clone size: few
D gene: .
V gene: TRBV3-1
CDR3 DNA: TGTGCCAGCAGCCGGATACAGGGCACTGAAGCTTTCTTT
CDR3 protein: CASSRIQGTEAFF

J gene: TRBJ2-3
clone size: .
D gene: TRBD2
V gene: TRBV5-1
CDR3 DNA: TGCGCCAGCAGCTCCCAGACTAGCTTAGATACGCAGTATTTT
CDR3 protein: CASSSQTSLDTQYF

J gene: TRBJ1-6
clone size: .
D gene: .
V gene: TRBV4-2
CDR3 DNA: TGTGCCAGCAGCCAAGATGAAGGGGAATCACCCCTCCACTTT
CDR3 protein: CASSQDEGESPLHF

J gene: TRBJ2-3
clone size: few
D gene: .
V gene: TRBV4-1
CDR3 DNA: TGCGCCAGCAGCCAAGTCGGGTCCGCGACTAGCACAGATACGCAGTATTTT
CDR3 protein: CASSQVGSATSTDTQYF

J gene: TRBJ1-2
clone size: .
D gene: TRBD1
V gene: TRBV10-3
CDR3 DNA: TGTGCCATCAGTGAGTCTACAGGGGTTGGCTATGGCTACACCTTC
CDR3 protein: CAISESTGVGYGYTF

J gene: TRBJ1-5
clone size: few
D gene: .
V gene: TRBV7-9
CDR3 DNA: TGTGCCAGCAGCCTTAGGAGGTGGGGGGAGGGTCAGCCCCAGCATTTT
CDR3 protein: CASSLRRWGEGQPQHF

J gene: TRBJ1-1
clone size: .
D gene: .
V gene: TRBV12-3/TRBV12-4
CDR3 DNA: TGTGCCAGCAGTTTAACCCTTAGGTGGATACTGGCCGAAGACACTGAAGCTTTCTTT
CDR3 protein: CASSLTLRWILAEDTEAFF

J gene: TRBJ2-1
clone size: .
D gene: .
V gene: TRBV11-1
CDR3 DNA: TGTGCCAGCAGCTTAGCGGCGGGACCTTACAATGAGCAGTTCTTC
CDR3 protein: CASSLAAGPYNEQFF

J gene: TRBJ2-7
clone size: few
D gene: .
V gene: TRBV5-1
CDR3 DNA: TGCGCCAGCAACCCGGACCGAACCTACGAGCAGTACTTC
CDR3 protein: CASNPDRTYEQYF

J gene: TRBJ1-1
clone size: .
D gene: .
V gene: TRBV20-1
CDR3 DNA: TGCAGTGCTCCCCGAGGGGGGAATACGAACACTGAAGCTTTCTTT
CDR3 protein: CSAPRGGNTNTEAFF

J gene: TRBJ1-1
clone size: .
D gene: .
V gene: TRBV12-5
CDR3 DNA: TGTGCTAGTGGTATTGACTGGACTGAAGCTTTCTTT
CDR3 protein: CASGIDWTEAFF

J gene: TRBJ1-1
clone size: .
D gene: TRBD1
V gene: TRBV18
CDR3 DNA: TGTGCCAGCCGAAAAGACAGGGGGATCGCTGAAGCTTTCTTT
CDR3 protein: CASRKDRGIAEAFF

J gene: TRBJ2-7
clone size: .
D gene: .
V gene: TRBV24-1
CDR3 DNA: TGTGCCACCAGTGATCGCGACTACGAGCAGTACTTC
CDR3 protein: CATSDRDYEQYF

J gene: TRBJ1-1
clone size: many
D gene: .
V gene: TRBV19
CDR3 DNA: TGTGCCAGTAGTTTACCGACAGTGAACACTGAAGCTTTCTTT
CDR3 protein: CASSLPTVNTEAFF

J gene: TRBJ2-7
clone size: .
D gene: TRBD2
V gene: TRBV6-6
CDR3 DNA: TGTGCCAGCAGTTACTTCGGCCGACTAGCGGACTACGAGCAGTACTTC
CDR3 protein: CASSYFGRLADYEQYF

J gene: TRBJ1-1
clone size: .
D gene: .
V gene: TRBV29-1
CDR3 DNA: TGCAGCGTTGAGTCGATCCTTAGGAACACTGAAGCTTTCTTT
CDR3 protein: CSVESILRNTEAFF

J gene: TRBJ1-3
clone size: few
D gene: TRBD1
V gene: TRBV25-1
CDR3 DNA: TGTGCCAGCAGTGCCTCCTACAGGGGGCCAGGAAACACCATATATTTT
CDR3 protein: CASSASYRGPGNTIYF

J gene: TRBJ1-1
clone size: .
D gene: .
V gene: TRBV12-3/TRBV12-4
CDR3 DNA: TGTGCCAGCAGTACCCGGGCCCGGGACACTGAAGCTTTCTTT
CDR3 protein: CASSTRARDTEAFF

J gene: TRBJ2-5
clone size: .
D gene: .
V gene: TRBV20-1
CDR3 DNA: TGCAGTGCTGGGAGACTAGTAGAGACCCAGTACTTC
CDR3 protein: CSAGRLVETQYF

J gene: TRBJ2-7
clone size: .
D gene: .
V gene: TRBV4-1
CDR3 DNA: TGCGCCAGCAGTTTACTTAGGGACGGCACCTACGAGCAGTACTTC
CDR3 protein: CASSLLRDGTYEQYF

J gene: TRBJ1-2
clone size: few
D gene: .
V gene: TRBV5-1
CDR3 DNA: TGCGCCAGCAGCTCGGGACACGCAACGACCTATGGCTACACCTTC
CDR3 protein: CASSSGHATTYGYTF

J gene: TRBJ2-1
clone size: .
D gene: TRBD2
V gene: TRBV7-6
CDR3 DNA: TGTGCCAGCAGCTTAGTGACGGGAGGGAGGAACAATGAGCAGTTCTTC
CDR3 protein: CASSLVTGGRNNEQFF

J gene: TRBJ2-4
clone size: few
D gene: .
V gene: TRBV7-8
CDR3 DNA: TGTGCCAGCAGCTTACCAGGGCGTTACATTCAGTACTTC
CDR3 protein: CASSLPGRYIQYF

J gene: TRBJ2-7
clone size: .
D gene: .
V gene: TRBV7-8
CDR3 DNA: TGTGCCAGCAGCTTTAATACTGGCGAGCAGTACTTC
CDR3 protein: CASSFNTGEQYF

J gene: TRBJ1-1
clone size: few
D gene: .
V gene: TRBV6-2/TRBV6-3
CDR3 DNA: TGTGCCAGCAAAATACTCGACGGCACTGAAGCTTTCTTT
CDR3 protein: CASKILDGTEAFF

J gene: TRBJ1-2
clone size: .
D gene: .
V gene: TRBV12-3/TRBV12-4
CDR3 DNA: TGTGCCAGCACCGTCCATCGACCATTC
CDR3 protein: CASTVHRPF

J gene: TRBJ2-3
clone size: many
D gene: TRBD2
V gene: TRBV20-1
CDR3 DNA: TGCAGTGCCCCTATTAGCGGGGCATTAGATACGCAGTATTTT
CDR3 protein: CSAPISGALDTQYF

J gene: TRBJ1-3
clone size: .
D gene: .
V gene: TRBV20-1
CDR3 DNA: TGCAGTGCTAAGGACATCATCGGTGGAAACACCATATATTTT
CDR3 protein: CSAKDIIGGNTIYF

J gene: TRBJ2-7
clone size: few
D gene: .
V gene: TRBV5-1
CDR3 DNA: TGCGCCAGCAGCCCGTGGGGCGCGGGAAACGAGCAGTACTTC
CDR3 protein: CASSPWGAGNEQYF

J gene: TRBJ1-5
clone size: few
D gene: .
V gene: TRBV20-1
CDR3 DNA: TGCAGTGCTAGGGAACTCAATCAGCCCCAGCATTTT
CDR3 protein: CSARELNQPQHF

J gene: TRBJ2-7
clone size: few
D gene: TRBD2
V gene: TRBV3-1
CDR3 DNA: TGTGCCAGCAGCAAAGGACTAGACTACGAGCAGTACTTC
CDR3 protein: CASSKGLDYEQYF

J gene: TRBJ2-7
clone size: .
D gene: TRBD1
V gene: TRBV5-1
CDR3 DNA: TGCGCCAGCAGCGGGGGTCCGGCTGGACAGGGGACATCCGAGCAGTACTTC
CDR3 protein: CASSGGPAGQGTSEQYF

J gene: TRBJ1-2
clone size: few
D gene: .
V gene: TRBV6-1
CDR3 DNA: TGTGCCAGCAGTGCCGCGGGAGGGGTGGTCTATGGCTACACCTTC
CDR3 protein: CASSAAGGVVYGYTF

J gene: TRBJ1-2
clone size: many
D gene: .
V gene: TRBV24-1
CDR3 DNA: TGTGCCACCAGTGTAAGGACGAACTATGGCTACACCTTC
CDR3 protein: CATSVRTNYGYTF